This TCR beta chain was profiled in a study of cytomegalovirus exposure and HLA in healthy donors. Overall study context: Some 85 million unique TCRs, all from HLA-typed donors, were included in an early release of the data. Whole-study results and caveats: CMV serostatus stood as the only immune exposure information on hand.

This clone was observed a few times. The antigen is unknown. PCR involved 60 Vbeta and 13 Jbeta primers. Here immunoSEQ multiplex PCR was the method, and the copy in TCRdb shows in-frame clones only, minus some. This sample yields about 110,000 clones, of which about 74% are seen a single time; approximately 14% belongs to the top ten. The CDR3 consists of 14 residues. Germline assignment: CDR1 MNHEY and CDR2 SMNVEV (reference sequence). The ends lost 6 bases at V and 4 bases at J; junction bases unmatched: 8. What was sequenced was PBMCs. The receptor's source is a middle-aged woman in good health and CMV-seropositive. This chain links TRBV27 with TRBJ2-7; 8 nucleotides match TRBD2. In nucleotides, the CDR3 is TGTGCCAGCAGCCTATTAGCGGGGACATACGAGCAGTACTTC. It yields the protein CASSLLAGTYEQYF.